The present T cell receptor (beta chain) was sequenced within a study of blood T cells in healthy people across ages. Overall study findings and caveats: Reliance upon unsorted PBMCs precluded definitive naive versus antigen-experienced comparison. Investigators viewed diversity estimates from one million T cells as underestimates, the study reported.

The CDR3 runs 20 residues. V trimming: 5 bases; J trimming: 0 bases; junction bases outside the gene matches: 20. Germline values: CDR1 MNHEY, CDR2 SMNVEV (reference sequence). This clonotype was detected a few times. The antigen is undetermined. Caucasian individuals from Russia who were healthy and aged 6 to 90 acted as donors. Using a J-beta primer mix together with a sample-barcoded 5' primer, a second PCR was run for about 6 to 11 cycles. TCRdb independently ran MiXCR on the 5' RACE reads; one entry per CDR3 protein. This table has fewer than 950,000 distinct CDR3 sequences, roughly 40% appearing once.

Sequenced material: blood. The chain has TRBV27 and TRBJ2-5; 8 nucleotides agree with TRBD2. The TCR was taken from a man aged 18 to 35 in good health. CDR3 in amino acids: CASSALKIAGISYHQETQYF. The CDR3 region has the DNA TGTGCCAGCAGTGCCCTTAAGATAGCGGGGATAAGCTACCACCAAGAGACCCAGTACTTC.